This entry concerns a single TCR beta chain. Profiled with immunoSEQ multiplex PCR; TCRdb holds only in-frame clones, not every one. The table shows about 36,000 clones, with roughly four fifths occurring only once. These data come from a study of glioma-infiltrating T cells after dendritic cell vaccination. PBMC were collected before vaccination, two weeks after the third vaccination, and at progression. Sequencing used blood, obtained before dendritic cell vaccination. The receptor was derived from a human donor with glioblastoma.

The CDR3 region is CASQRVNQPQHF. The CDR3, as DNA: TGTGCCAGCCAGCGGGTTAATCAGCCCCAGCATTTT. The chain employs TRBV2 and TRBJ1-5; D ambiguous. The germline gives CDR1 SNHLY, CDR2 FYNNEI. The CDR3 contains 12 residues. The germline V and J ends were trimmed by 8 bases and 4 bases, with 9 bases remaining between them. The variable domain in full, with the rest retrieved from reference TRBV2 and TRBJ1-5, is EPEVTQTPSHQVTQMGQEVILRCVPISNHLYFYWYRQILGQKVEFLVSFYNNEISEKSEIFDDQFSVERPDGSNFTLKIRSTKLEDSAMYFCASQRVNQPQHFGDGTRLSIL.